Each of the 10 T cell receptor beta chains below was sequenced from the same sample in a study of cytomegalovirus exposure and HLA in healthy donors. PCR was performed using 60 Vbeta and 13 Jbeta primers. The repertoire was sequenced with immunoSEQ multiplex PCR; TCRdb's copy has only in-frame clones and lacks some. The repertoire holds 70,000 to 90,000 clones, with around 64% as singletons. Sample: PBMCs. These receptors were collected from a middle-aged man in good health and CMV-seropositive.

This clone showed up just a few times. The genes are TRBV4-1 and TRBJ1-2; weak D call: TRBD1 (5 bases). CDR1 MGHRA and CDR2 YSYEKL come from the germline V gene. CDR3 length equals 14 residues. V lost 1 base and J lost 4, with 10 bases in between. In nucleotides, the CDR3 is TGCGCCAGCAGCCAAGTGGGACTAGGCTATGGCTACACCTTC. Its protein product is CASSQVGLGYGYTF.

This chain links TRBV28 with TRBJ2-3; 12 nucleotides line up with TRBD2. V lost 5 bases, J lost 0 bases, and 12 bases stayed unmatched. The CDR3 is 19 residues long. CDR1 MDHEN and CDR2 SYDVKM come from the germline V gene. The CDR3 coding sequence is TGTGCCAGCAGTGGTACTAGCGGGGGGTCGCGTGCTAGCACAGATACGCAGTATTTT. It yields the protein CASSGTSGGSRASTDTQYF.

The V call is TRBV28, the J call TRBJ1-4, with unresolved D. This CDR3 has 13 amino acids. The ends were cut back, 6 bases at V and 8 bases at J, with 13 bases in the middle. Germline V gene data show CDR1 as MDHEN and CDR2 as SYDVKM. As DNA, the CDR3 is TGTGCCAGCAGAATAAACCCGGGAGAAAAACTGTTTTTT. Translating it yields CASRINPGEKLFF.

The V call is TRBV30, the J call TRBJ2-1; 10 nucleotides match TRBD2. CDR1 GTSNPN and CDR2 SVGIG come from the germline V gene (reference sequence). The ends lost 4 bases at V and 0 bases at J; junction bases unmatched: 9. The CDR3 sequence is 17 residues long. The CDR3 DNA reads TGTGCCTGGAAGGCTAGCGGGGGCCGGAGCTCCTACAATGAGCAGTTCTTC. This translates into CAWKASGGRSSYNEQFF.

As for this clone: The junction and the germline gene differ at one end; a read error may be behind it. The chain couples TRBV4-1 to TRBJ2-1, with 9 bases identical to TRBD1. Germline CDR1 and CDR2: MGHRA and YSYEKL. This CDR3 has 17 residues. CDR3 DNA sequence: TGCGCCAGCAGCCAAGTTTTATCACAGGGGGCCTACAATGAGCAGCTCTTC. It yields the protein CASSQVLSQGAYNEQLF.

To note about this clone: One base separates it from a far larger clone, so it is likely a read error. The chain couples TRBV7-2 to TRBJ1-1; 9 nucleotides match TRBD1. CDR1 and CDR2 (germline): SGHTA, FQGNSA. Trimming at V came to 5 bases and at J to 1 base, leaving 2 bases not matched to a gene. CDR3 length: 14 amino acids. The CDR3 loop reads CASSPDRGNTEAFF. The DNA of the CDR3 is TGTGCCAGCAGCCCGGACAGGGGGAACACTGAAGCTTTCTTT.

The chain carries TRBV7-9 and TRBJ2-1; 11 bases line up with TRBD1. With V trimmed by 4 bases and J by 9 bases, 8 bases remained unmatched. The CDR3 is made up of 15 amino acids. In germline, CDR1 is SEHNR, CDR2 FQNEAQ (reference sequence). CDR3 sequence reads: CASSSGQGVVGEQFF. The CDR3 nucleotides are TGTGCCAGCAGCTCGGGACAGGGGGTTGTTGGTGAGCAGTTCTTC.

The rearrangement links TRBV7-9 to TRBJ2-2; the D gene is possibly TRBD2 (7 bases). Trimming pared 8 bases from V and 2 bases from J, leaving 24 bases between. Germline CDR1 and CDR2: SEHNR and FQNEAQ (reference sequence). The CDR3 is made up of 18 amino acids. The CDR3, as DNA: TGTGCCAGCCCTCTCCGAACCCCGGGGGGCATCAACACCGGGGAGCTGTTTTTT. It is translated as CASPLRTPGGINTGELFF.

This clone was found once. V is TRBV5-1 and J is TRBJ2-7; D unresolved. Per germline, CDR1 SGHRS and CDR2 YFSETQ. The CDR3 has 13 amino acids. Trimming took off 0 bases at V and 6 bases at J, with 10 bases between the two ends. CDR3 amino acids: CASSLERSGEQYF. As DNA, the CDR3 is TGCGCCAGCAGCTTGGAACGGTCGGGCGAGCAGTACTTC.

V is TRBV28 and J is TRBJ2-1; a weak D match, TRBD1 (5 bases). Germline lookup yields CDR1 MDHEN and CDR2 SYDVKM. V was trimmed by 4 bases and J by 5 bases, leaving 15 bases between them. The CDR3 has 15 amino acids. CDR3 protein: CASSSAWQGNNEQFF. CDR3 in DNA: TGTGCCAGCAGTTCTGCATGGCAGGGTAACAATGAGCAGTTCTTC. Looking up the rest from reference TRBV28 and TRBJ2-1 gives the full variable domain: DVKVTQSSRYLVKRTGEKVFLECVQDMDHENMFWYRQDPGLGLRLIYFSYDVKMKEKGDIPEGYSVSREKKERFSLILESASTNQTSMYLCASSSAWQGNNEQFFGPGTRLTVL.